This record looks at one T cell receptor beta chain sequence and its context. These data belong to a study of blood T cell repertoires in COVID-19. Study-level information: Acute and convalescent COVID-19 specimens originated in the United States, Italy and Spain. In each case, the material was cDNA or gDNA derived from T cells, B-cell-depleted T cells, or PBMCs.

Method: immunoSEQ multiplex PCR; TCRdb's copy keeps in-frame clones and lacks some. This table holds about 260,000 clones, 88% found once. This CDR3 comprises 17 residues. Trimming stripped 5 bases from V and 0 bases from J, with 16 bases between. Germline V gives CDR1 SEHNR, CDR2 FQNEAQ (reference sequence). The chain is built from TRBV7-9 and TRBJ2-2; TRBD1 might be the D (6 bases). The TCR comes from a human donor in a cohort sampled during active COVID-19. The sample consisted of peripheral blood. CDR3 DNA sequence: TGTGCCAGCAGCCCCGATGGGGGCTTCCCGAACACCGGGGAGCTGTTTTTT. It specifies CASSPDGGFPNTGELFF.